This T cell receptor beta chain was captured by sequencing in a study of T cells in Graves' hyperthyroidism and ophthalmopathy. V lost 1 base and J lost 5, with 9 bases in between. This CDR3 has 14 amino acids. The germline CDR1 and CDR2 sequences are LNHDA and SQIVND (reference sequence). RNA transcripts served as the template for amplifying TCR beta CDR3 regions. TCR CDR3 regions were first amplified by RT-PCR with HTBI primers. TCRdb ran MiXCR on the multiplex PCR reads and lists one entry per CDR3 protein. This table has more than 350,000 distinct CDR3 sequences, about 18% appearing once. The clonotype comes from a woman younger than 45 with Graves' hyperthyroidism that later progressed to Graves' ophthalmopathy. This chain connects TRBV19 to TRBJ2-1, with D possibly being TRBD2 (5 bases). The source material was blood. The CDR3 loop reads CASSIAAGHNEQFF. The DNA for the CDR3 is TGTGCCAGTAGTATAGCGGCGGGCCACAATGAGCAGTTCTTC.